This T cell receptor beta chain stems from a study of blood T cell repertoires in COVID-19. Repertoires were generated with immunoSEQ multiplex PCR, while TCRdb's copy carries only in-frame clones and drops some. The sample contains approximately 140,000 clones, around 85% of which appear only once. In germline, CDR1 is LGHDT, CDR2 YNNKEL (reference sequence). V was cut by 5 bases and J by 4 bases, with 11 bases left in between. The CDR3 length is 13 residues. The clonotype originates from a man between 70 and 80 years old with acute or convalescent COVID-19. The sequenced material came from peripheral blood. V and J are TRBV3-1 (or the pseudogene TRBV3-2) and TRBJ1-2, with a weak D call TRBD1 (6 bases). As DNA, the CDR3 is TGTGCCAGCAGCGAACAGGGAATCTATGGCTACACCTTC. Translating it yields CASSEQGIYGYTF.